This TCR beta chain was captured by sequencing in a study of shared clonotypes between healthy human individuals. V was pared by 0 bases and J by 11 bases, with 8 bases of the junction left unmatched. In germline, CDR1 is SGHNT, CDR2 YYREEE (reference sequence). The CDR3 is 14 residues long. Sequenced by immunoSEQ multiplex PCR; TCRdb stores in-frame clones only, minus some. The sample has some 2,500,000 clones, 85% to 95% seen once; the top ten hold 0.37%. The origin of this receptor is a man between 18 and 29 years old in good health. Some clones in this sample may be carry-over from other donors' samples. V gene TRBV5-4 combines with J gene TRBJ1-5; 7 bases agree with TRBD1. The sample consisted of naive CD4+ T cells from PBMCs. Described subset: CD45RA+ positively selected. CDR3 DNA sequence: TGTGCCAGCAGCTTGGACAGGGGCCTCTCAGCCCAGCATTTT. Its translation is CASSLDRGLSAQHF.